This T cell receptor (beta chain) is drawn from a study of blood T cell repertoires in COVID-19. For the study at large: The origin of the acute and convalescent COVID-19 samples was the United States, Italy and Spain.

Profiling relied on immunoSEQ multiplex PCR, and the TCRdb table lists in-frame clones only, not all of them. Of 70,000 or so clones listed, roughly four fifths were seen once; the top ten hold more than 20%. This clone was seen once. Germline trimming cut 0 bases from V and 6 bases from J; bases unmatched to any gene: 7. In germline, CDR1 is LGHNA, CDR2 YNFKEQ. The CDR3 length is 16 residues. The sequencing input was peripheral blood. J is TRBJ2-3 and V is TRBV4-2; 9 bases line up with TRBD2. This receptor was obtained from a man between 70 and 80 years old with acute or convalescent COVID-19. As DNA, the CDR3 is TGTGCCAGCAGCCAAGATCTGGGAGCGGGAGGCGATACGCAGTATTTT. Encoded protein: CASSQDLGAGGDTQYF.